This TCR beta chain was sequenced in a study of PD-1 blockade in classical Hodgkin lymphoma. Produced via immunoSEQ multiplex PCR; TCRdb's table is partial and in-frame only. The table records 57,000 or so clones, 87% of them present only once. The sample's time point: cycle 4 day 1 (C4D1), after 5 to 7 weeks of nivolumab. All the patients suffered relapse after autologous stem cell transplantation, and brentuximab vedotin exposure differed. Trimming removed 4 bases from V and 4 bases from J, with 14 bases in between. Germline CDR1 reads SGHRS; CDR2 reads YFSETQ. The CDR3 loop spans 14 amino acids. The sequencing here drew on peripheral blood mononuclear cells (PBMCs), taken before the fourth cycle of nivolumab. This TCR was recovered from a human donor with classical Hodgkin lymphoma. This chain joins TRBV5-1 and TRBJ1-1, with D perhaps TRBD1 (6 bases). Written as DNA, the CDR3 is TGCGCCAGCAGCAGTAATACAGGGACCACTGAAGCTTTCTTT. It is translated as CASSSNTGTTEAFF. Full variable domain (remainder filled in from reference TRBV5-1 and TRBJ1-1): KAGVTQTPRYLIKTRGQQVTLSCSPISGHRSVSWYQQTPGQGLQFLFEYFSETQRNKGNFPGRFSGRQFSNSRSEMNVSTLELGDSALYLCASSSNTGTTEAFFGQGTRLTVV.